Ten or more counts support the clone carrying this TCR beta chain. Its specificity is not known. The V and J ends lost 2 bases and 2 bases, in that order; junction bases with no gene match: 10. Per the germline V gene, CDR1 is DFQATT and CDR2 is SNEGSKA (reference sequence). The CDR3 contains 17 residues. These data are taken from a study of T cells in Graves' hyperthyroidism and ophthalmopathy. Regions amplified from RNA transcripts were the TCR beta CDR3 regions. HTBI primers were used for first-round RT-PCR of the TCR CDR3. TCRdb recomputed calls from the multiplex PCR reads with MiXCR, one row per CDR3 protein. The sample records hundreds of thousands of distinct CDR3 sequences, under 20% being singletons. General observations from the study: Most thyroid-expanded clonotypes above 0.001 were also found in blood.

Fresh 10 ml peripheral blood yielded PBMCs. Material for sequencing was blood. The receptor comes from a woman aged 50 to 65 with Graves' hyperthyroidism that later progressed to Graves' ophthalmopathy. The rearrangement uses TRBV20-1 and TRBJ2-7; 12 bases fit TRBD1. CDR3 loop: CSARLTGQGASTYEQYF. The CDR3 DNA is TGCAGTGCTAGACTCACGGGACAGGGGGCTTCTACCTACGAGCAGTACTTC.